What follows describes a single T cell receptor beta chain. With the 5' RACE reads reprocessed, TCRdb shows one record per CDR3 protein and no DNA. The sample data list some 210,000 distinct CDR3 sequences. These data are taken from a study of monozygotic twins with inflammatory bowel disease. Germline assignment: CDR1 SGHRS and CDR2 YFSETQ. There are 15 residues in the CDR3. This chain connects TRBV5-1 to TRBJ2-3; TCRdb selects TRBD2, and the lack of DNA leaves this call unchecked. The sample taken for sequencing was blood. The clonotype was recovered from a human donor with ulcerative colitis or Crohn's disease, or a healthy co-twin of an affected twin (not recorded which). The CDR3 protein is CASSQGGALTDTQYF. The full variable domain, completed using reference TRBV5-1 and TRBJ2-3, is KAGVTQTPRYLIKTRGQQVTLSCSPISGHRSVSWYQQTPGQGLQFLFEYFSETQRNKGNFPGRFSGRQFSNSRSEMNVSTLELGDSALYLCASSQGGALTDTQYFGPGTRLTVL.